This TCR beta chain was sequenced during a study of T-cell memory formation after mild COVID-19. Across the study: Across donors, TCR clusters were largely donor specific.

The table lists this clonotype with a few counts. The antigen remains unidentified. Relative to the germline gene, one junction end is altered; a read error may explain this. One entry per CDR3 protein results from TCRdb running MiXCR on the 5' RACE reads. The sample shows approximately 500,000 distinct CDR3 sequences, nearly 25% of them seen only once. Study-level findings and limits: SARS-CoV-2 specificity was not confirmed for second-wave clones peaking on day 37. Researchers found some responding clones in pre-infection memory, a sign that cross-reactive memory joined.

The CDR3 is 13 residues long. The V gene's germline CDR1 is DFQATT and CDR2 SNEGSKA (reference sequence). The sequence came from an adult woman who had mild COVID-19 (a few samples of this study predate the infection). Cell type and time point are not known. The chain recombines TRBV20-1 with TRBJ2-1; the D gene is possibly TRBD2 (5 bases). The sequencing input was PBMCs or a T cell subset sorted from them (not recorded which). DNA of the CDR3: TGCAGTGCCAGAGAGGGCTCCTACAATGAGCAGTTCTTC. Translating it yields CSAREGSYNEQFF.